This T cell receptor beta chain was sequenced for a study of shared clonotypes between healthy human individuals. Assay used: immunoSEQ multiplex PCR; TCRdb lists only in-frame clones, some missing. Seen here are millions of clones, roughly 95% observed once, and the top ten hold under 0.15%. V lost 1 base, J lost 10 bases, and 7 bases lay in between. The CDR3 length is 11 residues. Germline V gene data show CDR1 as MNHNS and CDR2 as SASEGT. The TCR originated in a man aged 18 to 30 in good health. This chain links TRBV6-1 with TRBJ1-2; D is unresolved. Sequencing was done on a sample of naive CD4+ T cells sorted from blood. Subset of the sample: CD45RA+ positively selected. Here the CDR3 reads CASSEGLFYTF. DNA of the CDR3: TGTGCCAGCAGTGAAGGACTATTCTACACCTTC.